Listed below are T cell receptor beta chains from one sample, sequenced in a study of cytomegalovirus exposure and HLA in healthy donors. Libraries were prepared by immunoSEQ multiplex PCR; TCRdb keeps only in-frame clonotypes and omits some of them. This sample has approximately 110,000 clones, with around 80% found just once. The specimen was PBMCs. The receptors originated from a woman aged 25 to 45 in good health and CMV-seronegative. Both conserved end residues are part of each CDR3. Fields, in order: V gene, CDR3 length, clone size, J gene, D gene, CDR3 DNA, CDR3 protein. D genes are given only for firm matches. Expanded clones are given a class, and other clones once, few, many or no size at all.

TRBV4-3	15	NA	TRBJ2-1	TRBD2	TGCGCCAGCAGCCCGGGACTAGCGTCCTACAATGAGCAGTTCTTC	CASSPGLASYNEQFF
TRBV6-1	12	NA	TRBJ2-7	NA	TGTGCCAGCAGCAGGGACTCCTACGAGCAGTACTTC	CASSRDSYEQYF
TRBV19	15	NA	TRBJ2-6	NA	TGTGCCAGTAGTATAGATCTCCCTGGGGCCAACGTCCTGACTTTC	CASSIDLPGANVLTF
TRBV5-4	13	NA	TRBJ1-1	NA	TGTGCCAGCAGCTGGGCTTTGGGTCCTGAAGCTTTCTTT	CASSWALGPEAFF
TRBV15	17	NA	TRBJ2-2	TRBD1	TGTGCCACCAGCAGAGATTTCGGACAGGGGAACACCGGGGAGCTGTTTTTT	CATSRDFGQGNTGELFF
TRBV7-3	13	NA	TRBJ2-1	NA	TGTGCCAGCAGCCAAGTACGCGGCAATGAGCAGTTCTTC	CASSQVRGNEQFF
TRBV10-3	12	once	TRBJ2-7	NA	TGTGCCATCAGTGACCTGGGGAGCGAGCAGTACTTC	CAISDLGSEQYF
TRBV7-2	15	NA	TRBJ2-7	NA	TGTGCCAGCAGCTTAGCGCGGGACGTCTCCTACGAGCAGTACTTC	CASSLARDVSYEQYF
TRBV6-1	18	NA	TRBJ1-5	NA	TGTGCCAGCAGTGAAGCGGACAAGGTACCCTTCAGTGGGCAGCCCCAGCATTTT	CASSEADKVPFSGQPQHF
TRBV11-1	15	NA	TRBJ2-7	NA	TGTGCCAGCAGCTTGGGGAACAGGGTAGGCTACGAGCAGTACTTC	CASSLGNRVGYEQYF
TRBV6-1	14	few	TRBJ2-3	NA	TGTGCCAGCAGGCAAACGGGGGGCACAGATACGCAGTATTTT	CASRQTGGTDTQYF
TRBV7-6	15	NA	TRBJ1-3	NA	TGTGCCAGCAGCCCACAACCCAGCTCTGGAAACACCATATATTTT	CASSPQPSSGNTIYF
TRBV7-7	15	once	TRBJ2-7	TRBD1	TGTGCTAGCAGCTCCGGGACAGGGGGCTTCTACGAGCAGTACTTC	CASSSGTGGFYEQYF
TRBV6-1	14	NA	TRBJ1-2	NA	TGTGCCAGCAGTGAGTGGGCGTCTAACTATGGCTACACCTTC	CASSEWASNYGYTF
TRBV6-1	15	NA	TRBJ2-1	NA	TGTGCCAGCAGTGAAAGCGGAGGAGGGTTCAATGAGCAGTTCTTC	CASSESGGGFNEQFF
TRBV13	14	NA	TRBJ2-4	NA	TGTGCCAGCAGCGCGGGACAGTCCAAAAACATTCAGTACTTC	CASSAGQSKNIQYF
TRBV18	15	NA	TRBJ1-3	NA	TGTGCCAGCTCACCGACAGGAGACTCTGGAAACACCATATATTTT	CASSPTGDSGNTIYF
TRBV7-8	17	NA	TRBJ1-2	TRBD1	TGTGCCAGCAGCTTCACGGCCTCGTTCCTTGTGGACAGGGGCTACACCTTC	CASSFTASFLVDRGYTF
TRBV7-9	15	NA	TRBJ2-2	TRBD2	TGTGCCAGCAGCTCTAGCGGGCTGAACACCGGGGAGCTGTTTTTT	CASSSSGLNTGELFF
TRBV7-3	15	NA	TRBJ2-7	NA	TGTGCCAGCAGCCCTAGTGGAGGGGGCGGGTACGAGCAGTACTTC	CASSPSGGGGYEQYF
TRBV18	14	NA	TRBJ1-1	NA	TGTGCCAGCTCACCACTGGACATGAACACTGAAGCTTTCTTT	CASSPLDMNTEAFF
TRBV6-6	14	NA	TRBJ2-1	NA	TGTGCCAGCAGACTTTATGAGGTCCACAATGAGCAGTTCTTC	CASRLYEVHNEQFF
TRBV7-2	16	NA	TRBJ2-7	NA	TGTGCCAGCAGCTCCTTTGGGCCGATTGGTTCCTACGAGCAGTACTTC	CASSSFGPIGSYEQYF
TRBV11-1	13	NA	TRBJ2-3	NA	TGTGCCAGCAGCGCCCAGGGCGGAAATACGCAGTATTTT	CASSAQGGNTQYF
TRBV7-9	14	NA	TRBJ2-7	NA	TGTGCCAGCAGCTTTACTTTCGAAGCCTACGAGCAGTACTTC	CASSFTFEAYEQYF
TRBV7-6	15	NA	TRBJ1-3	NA	TGTGCCAGCAGCTTAGACGAGGGCTTAGGAAACACCATATATTTT	CASSLDEGLGNTIYF
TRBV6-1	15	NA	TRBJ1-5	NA	TGTGCCAGCAGTGTTTGGGGGCATGGCAATCAGCCCCAGCATTTT	CASSVWGHGNQPQHF
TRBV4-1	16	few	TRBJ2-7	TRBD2	TGCGCCAGCAGCCCCCCTCTAGCGGGAGCCTCCTACGAGCAGTACTTC	CASSPPLAGASYEQYF
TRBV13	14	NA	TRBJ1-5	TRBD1	TGTGCCAGCAGCTCCGGACAGGGGTTACAGCCCCAGCATTTT	CASSSGQGLQPQHF
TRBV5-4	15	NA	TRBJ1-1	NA	TGTGCCAGCAGCTTTCTCGGGGGGGCAGGTACTGAAGCTTTCTTT	CASSFLGGAGTEAFF
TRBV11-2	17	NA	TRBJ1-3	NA	TGTGCCAGCAGCTTCGTGGGGGGGACTTACTCTGGAAACACCATATATTTT	CASSFVGGTYSGNTIYF
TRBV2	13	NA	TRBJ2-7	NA	TGTGCGTCCAGGCCGCGGGACTCCTACGAGCAGTACTTC	CASRPRDSYEQYF
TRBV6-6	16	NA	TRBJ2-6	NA	TGTGCCAGCAGTTACGAACAGGGCTCTGGGGCCAACGTCCTGACTTTC	CASSYEQGSGANVLTF
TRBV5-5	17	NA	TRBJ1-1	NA	TGTGCCAGCAGCTTGACGGCGGCAGGGTATAGGAACACTGAAGCTTTCTTT	CASSLTAAGYRNTEAFF
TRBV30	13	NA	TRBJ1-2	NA	TGTGCCTGGGGGGTGGGGGCGCGTGAGGGCTACACCTTC	CAWGVGAREGYTF
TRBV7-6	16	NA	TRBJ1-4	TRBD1	TGTGCCAGCAGCTTAGAACCGGGACAGGGGAATGAAAAACTGTTTTTT	CASSLEPGQGNEKLFF
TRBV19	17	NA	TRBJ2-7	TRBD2	TGTGCCAGTAGTATTGGTAGACTAGCGGGAGGAACTTACGAGCAGTACTTC	CASSIGRLAGGTYEQYF